These 30 T cell receptor beta chains were sequenced from one sample in a study of blood T cell repertoires in COVID-19. Here immunoSEQ multiplex PCR was the method, and the copy in TCRdb shows in-frame clones only, minus some. Found here are fewer than 350,000 clones, roughly 87% of them singletons; the top ten hold about 1%. Sequenced: PBMCs or T cells enriched from blood (not recorded which). The receptors were gathered from a woman younger than 45 who had recovered from COVID-19.

This clone was observed a single time. The gene calls are TRBV7-9 and TRBJ2-5; TRBD1 agrees at 7 bases. The germline V gene encodes CDR1 SEHNR and CDR2 FQNEAQ (reference sequence). Trimming cost V 1 base and J 5 bases; bases outside gene matches: 19. The CDR3 runs to 19 residues. The CDR3 sequence: CASSLDLGWSGGWYETQYF. DNA for the CDR3: TGTGCCAGCAGCTTAGATCTCGGCTGGTCAGGGGGATGGTACGAGACCCAGTACTTC. Drawing the rest from reference TRBV7-9 and TRBJ2-5, the complete variable domain is DTGVSQNPRHKITKRGQNVTFRCDPISEHNRLYWYRQTLGQGPEFLTYFQNEAQLEKSRLLSDRFSAERPKGSFSTLEIQRTEQGDSAMYLCASSLDLGWSGGWYETQYFGPGTRLLVL.

This sequence joins TRBV5-1 and TRBJ2-3, with no clear D. The CDR3 contains 15 residues. V was pared by 3 bases and J by 0 bases, with 11 bases between. Germline V gene sequence: CDR1 SGHRS, CDR2 YFSETQ. The CDR3 spells CASSSPAASTDTQYF. CDR3 DNA: TGCGCCAGCAGCTCCCCCGCGGCTAGCACAGATACGCAGTATTTT.

J is TRBJ1-1 and V is TRBV27, with D unclear. The CDR3 consists of 15 residues. Trimming cost V 1 base and J 0 bases, with 9 bases left between them. Germline CDR1 is MNHEY and CDR2 is SMNVEV (reference sequence). The CDR3 protein is CASSLYFPMNTEAFF. The CDR3 bases are TGTGCCAGCAGTTTATATTTCCCCATGAACACTGAAGCTTTCTTT.

V gene TRBV20-1 combines with J gene TRBJ2-5; possible D gene TRBD2, 6 bases. V dropped 3 bases and J dropped 2 bases, with 10 bases sitting between them. In germline, CDR1 is DFQATT, CDR2 SNEGSKA (reference sequence). This CDR3 is built from 13 residues. CDR3 bases: TGCAGTGCTAGTGACGGACTACAAGAGACCCAGTACTTC. This translates into CSASDGLQETQYF.

The rearrangement links TRBV29-1 to TRBJ1-4, with a tentative D call TRBD1 (6 bases). Trimming stripped 7 bases from V and 4 bases from J, with 16 bases between. In germline, CDR1 is SQVTM, CDR2 ANQGSEA. CDR3 length: 14 residues. The CDR3 DNA follows: TGCAGCGCCCGTCGAGGGGGGGTTAATGAAAAACTGTTTTTT. Amino acids: CSARRGGVNEKLFF.

The rearrangement uses TRBV7-3 and TRBJ1-1; TRBD1 is a possible D gene (6 bases). The CDR3 has 13 amino acids. CDR1 and CDR2 (germline): SGHTA, FQGTGA. Trimming removed 3 bases at V and 6 bases at J, with 11 bases between. The CDR3 coding sequence is TGTGCCAGCAGCTTTGGGGGCGGCTCTGAAGCTTTCTTT. Translation: CASSFGGGSEAFF.

The chain uses TRBV3-1 (or the pseudogene TRBV3-2) and TRBJ2-3; D is possibly TRBD2 (7 bases). Germline loops: CDR1 LGHDT, CDR2 YNNKEL (reference sequence). The germline V and J ends were trimmed by 4 bases and 0 bases, with 14 bases remaining between them. The CDR3 covers 16 residues. In DNA form, the CDR3 reads TGTGCCAGCAGCCCCTTAGGGGGGGCTAGCACAGATACGCAGTATTTT. This codes for CASSPLGGASTDTQYF.

The chain employs TRBV7-9 and TRBJ1-2; TRBD1 is a possible D gene (6 bases). Germline V gene data show CDR1 as SEHNR and CDR2 as FQNEAQ (reference sequence). Between the trimmed V and J ends, which lost 4 bases and 5 bases, there was a span of 14 bases. CDR3 size: 14 residues. DNA of the CDR3: TGTGCCAGCAGCTACGACAGGTTCCCATATGGCTACACCTTC. It translates to CASSYDRFPYGYTF.

The chain couples TRBV28 to TRBJ2-6; 7 positions agree with TRBD1. V shed 1 base and J 0 bases; nucleotides not matched to a gene: 6. The germline V gene encodes CDR1 MDHEN and CDR2 SYDVKM. This CDR3 is built from 18 residues. The CDR3, as DNA: TGTGCCAGCAGTTTATCTAGGGGACAGTACTCTGGGGCCAACGTCCTGACTTTC. The encoded protein is CASSLSRGQYSGANVLTF.

CDR3 bases: TGTGCCAGCAGCGTAGCGTACGGGAATGAAAAACTGTTTTTT. Protein: CASSVAYGNEKLFF. The rearrangement links TRBV9 to TRBJ1-4, with unresolved D. The CDR3 is 14 residues long. Trimming took 0 bases from V and 5 from J, leaving 8 bases between them. In germline, CDR1 is SGDLS, CDR2 YYNGEE.

The rearrangement uses TRBV11-3 and TRBJ2-2; 8 positions match TRBD2. The V gene end was trimmed by 1 base and the J gene end by 3 bases; junction bases not matched to a gene: 7. This CDR3 is built from 17 residues. The germline V gene encodes CDR1 SGHNT and CDR2 YENEEA. This CDR3 reads CASSLGKREQYTGELFF. Here the CDR3 DNA reads TGTGCCAGCAGCTTAGGAAAGCGGGAGCAGTACACCGGGGAGCTGTTTTTT.

This clone was seen just once. The germline gene is not matched at one end of the junction; a read error may be the cause. The chain employs TRBV18 and TRBJ1-1, with 7 nucleotides matching TRBD1. The CDR3 sequence is 17 residues long. Germline CDR1 reads KGHSH; CDR2 reads LQKENI. The CDR3 coding sequence is TGTGCCAGCTCACCAAGGCACCCGCCACAGGGGAACGCTGAAGCTTTCTTT. This codes for CASSPRHPPQGNAEAFF.

The chain carries TRBV28 and TRBJ1-2; TRBD1 might be the D (5 bases). CDR1 and CDR2 (germline): MDHEN, SYDVKM. The CDR3 covers 11 residues. V lost 5 bases and J 6 bases, leaving 7 bases between the germline ends. CDR3 region: CASSETDGYTF. The CDR3 nucleotides read TGTGCCAGCAGTGAGACAGATGGCTACACCTTC.

This sequence joins TRBV27 and TRBJ2-1, with TRBD2 matching 7 bases. Germline V lookup: CDR1 MNHEY, CDR2 SMNVEV (reference sequence). This CDR3 has 17 amino acids. The J segment lost 3 bases and the V segment lost 0 bases, leaving 8 bases of the junction unmatched. CDR3 amino acids: CASSLSISGGFYNEQFF. CDR3 DNA sequence: TGTGCCAGCAGTTTATCCATTTCCGGGGGGTTCTACAATGAGCAGTTCTTC.

The chain employs TRBV5-4 and TRBJ2-3, with D hard to call. The CDR3 totals 12 residues. Looked up from germline, CDR1 is SGHNT and CDR2 is YYREEE (reference sequence). Trimming shortened V by 4 bases and J by 3 bases, and 6 bases separated the two germline ends. The DNA for the CDR3 is TGTGCCAGCAGCCGCGGAACAGATACGCAGTATTTT. As protein: CASSRGTDTQYF.

The chain couples TRBV6-2 or TRBV6-3 to TRBJ2-7; D uncertain. There are 14 residues in the CDR3. The germline V and J ends were trimmed by 5 bases and 2 bases, with 13 bases remaining between them. Germline V gene lookup returns CDR1 MNHEY and CDR2 SVGEGT. CDR3 sequence reads: CASSLRRGTYEQYF. CDR3 bases: TGTGCCAGCAGTCTCAGGCGTGGCACCTACGAGCAGTACTTC.

The rearrangement uses TRBV7-9 and TRBJ1-4, with D perhaps TRBD1 (5 bases). CDR3 size: 14 residues. V lost 5 bases, J lost 5 bases, and 12 bases lay in between. Germline-derived CDR1 and CDR2 are SEHNR and FQNEAQ (reference sequence). The CDR3 nucleotides read TGTGCCAGCAGCCTGGGGCAGGGAAATGAAAAACTGTTTTTT. This codes for CASSLGQGNEKLFF.

This chain connects TRBV7-9 to TRBJ2-7; 14 bases fit TRBD2. The V gene's germline CDR1 is SEHNR and CDR2 FQNEAQ (reference sequence). V was clipped by 3 bases and J by 4 bases; unmatched bases: 11. The CDR3 is 18 residues long. Written as DNA, the CDR3 is TGTGCCAGCAGCTTTTATTACAGGGGACTAGCGGGAGTGTACGAGCAGTACTTC. This sequence encodes CASSFYYRGLAGVYEQYF. Based on the CDR3 plus reference TRBV7-9 and TRBJ2-7, the full variable domain is DTGVSQNPRHKITKRGQNVTFRCDPISEHNRLYWYRQTLGQGPEFLTYFQNEAQLEKSRLLSDRFSAERPKGSFSTLEIQRTEQGDSAMYLCASSFYYRGLAGVYEQYFGPGTRLTVT.

This clone was seen a few times. This chain links TRBV2 with TRBJ2-5; D perhaps matches TRBD2 (6 bases). V was shortened by 7 bases and J by 1 base, with 7 bases between the two germline ends. CDR1 and CDR2 from the germline V gene are SNHLY and FYNNEI. The CDR3 totals 12 residues. The CDR3 coding sequence is TGTGCCAGCACGGGGGTCCAAGAGACCCAGTACTTC. It codes for CASTGVQETQYF. The full variable domain, in which reference TRBV2 and TRBJ2-5 provide the parts outside the CDR3, is EPEVTQTPSHQVTQMGQEVILRCVPISNHLYFYWYRQILGQKVEFLVSFYNNEISEKSEIFDDQFSVERPDGSNFTLKIRSTKLEDSAMYFCASTGVQETQYFGPGTRLLVL.

Concerning this clone: Other DNA sequences in this specimen translate into the identical CDR3. The genes are TRBV10-1 and TRBJ1-1, with D maybe TRBD1 (5 bases). V gave up 2 bases and J gave up 0 bases, with 7 bases separating them. This CDR3 region has 14 residues. The germline CDR1 and CDR2 sequences are WNHNN and SYGVQD (reference sequence). As DNA, the CDR3 is TGCGCCAGCAGTGAGAGGGGAATGAACACTGAAGCTTTCTTT. Translated: CASSERGMNTEAFF.

The chain employs TRBV10-2 and TRBJ1-1; 9 bases line up with TRBD1. V shed 4 bases, J shed 6 bases, and the junction held 9 bases outside the gene matches. The length of the CDR3 is 15 residues. From germline, CDR1 is WSHSY and CDR2 SAAADI. The CDR3 protein is CASSGPDRGFSEAFF. DNA of the CDR3: TGCGCCAGCAGTGGGCCGGACAGGGGATTTTCTGAAGCTTTCTTT.

This chain connects TRBV7-9 to TRBJ2-1, with TRBD2 identical over 9 bases. Germline V CDR1 and CDR2: SEHNR, FQNEAQ (reference sequence). The length of the CDR3 is 17 residues. V was pared by 2 bases and J by 6 bases, with 11 bases of the junction left unmatched. CDR3 sequence: CASSLQNRTSVTNEQFF. The CDR3 nucleotides read TGTGCCAGCAGCTTACAAAATCGGACTAGCGTAACCAATGAGCAGTTCTTC. The whole variable domain, remainder taken from reference TRBV7-9 and TRBJ2-1, is DTGVSQNPRHKITKRGQNVTFRCDPISEHNRLYWYRQTLGQGPEFLTYFQNEAQLEKSRLLSDRFSAERPKGSFSTLEIQRTEQGDSAMYLCASSLQNRTSVTNEQFFGPGTRLTVL.

The chain recombines TRBV6-2 or TRBV6-3 with TRBJ1-1; 7 nucleotides match TRBD1. CDR1 MNHEY and CDR2 SVGEGT come from the germline V gene. The CDR3 has 14 amino acids. V shed 1 base and J 1 base; nucleotides not matched to a gene: 0. The CDR3, as DNA: TGTGCCAGCAGTTACTGGACAGGGAACACTGAAGCTTTCTTT. Its translation is CASSYWTGNTEAFF.

V and J are TRBV9 and TRBJ2-7; TRBD1 aligns across 9 bases. V was pared by 0 bases and J by 6 bases, with 7 bases of the junction left unmatched. Germline loops: CDR1 SGDLS, CDR2 YYNGEE. This CDR3 has 15 residues. CDR3 sequence (DNA): TGTGCCAGCAGCGTAGAAACAGGGGGCGGAGGCGAGCAGTACTTC. The encoded protein is CASSVETGGGGEQYF. The variable domain in full, completed from reference TRBV9 and TRBJ2-7, reads DSGVTQTPKHLITATGQRVTLRCSPRSGDLSVYWYQQSLDQGLQFLIQYYNGEERAKGNILERFSAQQFPDLHSELNLSSLELGDSALYFCASSVETGGGGEQYFGPGTRLTVT.

The chain has TRBV5-4 and TRBJ1-4; a possible D gene is TRBD1 (5 bases). Germline values: CDR1 SGHNT, CDR2 YYREEE (reference sequence). V was pared by 2 bases and J by 8 bases, with 16 bases between. The CDR3 contains 15 residues. In nucleotides, the CDR3 is TGTGCCAGCAGCTTCGGCGGGGCGAGTCGCGAAAAACTGTTTTTT. It translates to CASSFGGASREKLFF.

This clone was found once. V and J are TRBV28 and TRBJ2-7, with 7 bases identical to TRBD2. Per the germline V gene, CDR1 is MDHEN and CDR2 is SYDVKM. The CDR3 runs to 14 residues. CDR3 sequence reads: CASGTAGARPEQYF. The CDR3 DNA follows: TGTGCTTCGGGGACCGCGGGAGCTCGGCCCGAGCAGTACTTC.

The chain uses TRBV3-1 (or the pseudogene TRBV3-2) and TRBJ1-2; no reliable D call. The CDR3 has 11 amino acids. V dropped 3 bases and J dropped 5 bases, with 4 bases sitting between them. The germline V gene has CDR1 LGHDT and CDR2 YNNKEL (reference sequence). This chain's CDR3 is CASSQRYGYTF. CDR3 bases: TGTGCCAGCAGCCAGCGGTATGGCTACACCTTC.

The chain couples TRBV28 to TRBJ1-5; a weak D match, TRBD1 (6 bases). The V end lost 6 bases, the J end lost 0 bases, and 12 bases lay between the germline ends. The CDR3 loop spans 15 amino acids. Germline V gene data show CDR1 as MDHEN and CDR2 as SYDVKM. This CDR3 is CASSHREYSNQPQHF. CDR3 in DNA: TGTGCCAGCAGCCACAGGGAGTATAGCAATCAGCCCCAGCATTTT.

The CDR3, as DNA: TGTGCCAGCAGTTTTGACCCGGGACTAGCGGTTTACAATGAGCAGTTCTTC. It specifies CASSFDPGLAVYNEQFF. This sequence joins TRBV27 and TRBJ2-1; 11 nucleotides agree with TRBD2. The V gene end was trimmed by 3 bases and the J gene end by 4 bases; junction bases not matched to a gene: 8. The CDR3 extends over 17 amino acids. CDR1 is MNHEY and CDR2 is SMNVEV in the germline V gene (reference sequence).

This chain uses TRBV28 with TRBJ1-1; 8 positions agree with TRBD1. V lost 4 bases, J lost 4 bases, and 14 bases stayed unmatched. The CDR3 covers 17 residues. CDR1 and CDR2 from the germline V gene are MDHEN and SYDVKM. In DNA, the CDR3 is TGTGCCAGCAGTTGGTTTGGACAGGGAAAAGGGGGCACTGAAGCTTTCTTT. It yields the protein CASSWFGQGKGGTEAFF.